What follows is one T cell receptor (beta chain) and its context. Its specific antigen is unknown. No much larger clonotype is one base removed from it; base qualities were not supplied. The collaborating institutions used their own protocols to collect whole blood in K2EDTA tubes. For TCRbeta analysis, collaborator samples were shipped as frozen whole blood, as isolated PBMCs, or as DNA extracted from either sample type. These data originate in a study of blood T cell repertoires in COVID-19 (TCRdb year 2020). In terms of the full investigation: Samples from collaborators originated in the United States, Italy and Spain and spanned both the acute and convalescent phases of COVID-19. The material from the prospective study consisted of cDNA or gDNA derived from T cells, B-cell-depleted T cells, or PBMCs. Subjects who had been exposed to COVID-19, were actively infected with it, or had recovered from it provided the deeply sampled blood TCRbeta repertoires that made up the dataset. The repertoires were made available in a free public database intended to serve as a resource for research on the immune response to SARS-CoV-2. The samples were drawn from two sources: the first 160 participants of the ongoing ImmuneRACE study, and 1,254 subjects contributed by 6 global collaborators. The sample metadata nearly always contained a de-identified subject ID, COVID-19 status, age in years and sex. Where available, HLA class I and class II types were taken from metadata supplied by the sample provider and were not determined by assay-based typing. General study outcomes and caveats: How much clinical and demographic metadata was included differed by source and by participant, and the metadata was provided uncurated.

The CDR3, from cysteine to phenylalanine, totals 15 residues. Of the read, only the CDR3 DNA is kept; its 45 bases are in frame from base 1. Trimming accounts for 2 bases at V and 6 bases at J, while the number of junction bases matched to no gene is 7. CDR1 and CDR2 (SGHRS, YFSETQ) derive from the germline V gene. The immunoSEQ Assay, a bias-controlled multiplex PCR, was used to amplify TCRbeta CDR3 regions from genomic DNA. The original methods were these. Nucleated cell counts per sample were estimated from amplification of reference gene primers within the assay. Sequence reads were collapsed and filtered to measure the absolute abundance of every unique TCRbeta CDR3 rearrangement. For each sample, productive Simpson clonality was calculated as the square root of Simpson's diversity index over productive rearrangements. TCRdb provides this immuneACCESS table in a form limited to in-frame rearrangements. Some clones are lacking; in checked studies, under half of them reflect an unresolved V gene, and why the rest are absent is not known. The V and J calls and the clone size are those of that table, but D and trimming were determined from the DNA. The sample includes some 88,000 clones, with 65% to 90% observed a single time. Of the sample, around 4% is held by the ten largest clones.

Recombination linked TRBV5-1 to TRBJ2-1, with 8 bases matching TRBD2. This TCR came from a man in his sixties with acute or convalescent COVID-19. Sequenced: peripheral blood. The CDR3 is CASSFSGTRFNEQFF. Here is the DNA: TGCGCCAGCAGCTTTAGCGGGACTCGATTCAATGAGCAGTTCTTC.